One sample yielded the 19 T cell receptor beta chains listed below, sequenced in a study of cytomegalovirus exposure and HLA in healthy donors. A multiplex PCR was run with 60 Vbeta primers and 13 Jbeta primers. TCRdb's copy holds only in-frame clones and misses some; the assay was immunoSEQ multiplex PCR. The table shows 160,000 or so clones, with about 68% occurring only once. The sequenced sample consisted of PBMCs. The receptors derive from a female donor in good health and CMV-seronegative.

The CDR3 DNA sequence: TGCGCCAGCAGCTTGGTCCCGGGGAGCACAGATACGCAGTATTTT. It yields the protein CASSLVPGSTDTQYF. V is TRBV5-1 and J is TRBJ2-3, with a tentative D call TRBD2 (5 bases). The V end lost 0 bases, the J end lost 0 bases, and 8 bases lay between the germline ends. The CDR3 contains 15 residues. Looked up from germline, CDR1 is SGHRS and CDR2 is YFSETQ.

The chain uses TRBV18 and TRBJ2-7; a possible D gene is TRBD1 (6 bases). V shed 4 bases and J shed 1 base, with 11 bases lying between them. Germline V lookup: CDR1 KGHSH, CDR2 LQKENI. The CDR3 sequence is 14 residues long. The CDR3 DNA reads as TGTGCCAGCTCACAACAGGGTTGGTCCTACGAGCAGTACTTC. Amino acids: CASSQQGWSYEQYF.

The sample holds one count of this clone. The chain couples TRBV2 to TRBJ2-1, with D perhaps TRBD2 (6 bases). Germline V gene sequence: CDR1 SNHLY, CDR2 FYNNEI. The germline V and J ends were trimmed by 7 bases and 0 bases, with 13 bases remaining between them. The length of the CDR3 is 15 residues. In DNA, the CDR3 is TGTGCCAGCAACCTCGGGAGCGGCTCCTACAATGAGCAGTTCTTC. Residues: CASNLGSGSYNEQFF.

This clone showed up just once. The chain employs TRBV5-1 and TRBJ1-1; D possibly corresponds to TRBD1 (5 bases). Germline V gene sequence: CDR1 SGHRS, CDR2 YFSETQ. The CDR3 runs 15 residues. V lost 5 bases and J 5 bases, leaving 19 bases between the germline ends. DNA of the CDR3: TGCGCCAGCAGGGACCGGGGGGGACGAACGACTGAAGCTTTCTTT. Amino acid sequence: CASRDRGGRTTEAFF.

The CDR3 DNA reads TGTGCCAGCAGCGCGACAGGGGGCAGGAGAGAAAAACTGTTTTTT. Amino acids: CASSATGGRREKLFF. This chain links TRBV7-2 with TRBJ1-4; 10 nucleotides agree with TRBD1. With V trimmed by 5 bases and J by 8 bases, 8 bases remained unmatched. The CDR3 runs to 15 residues. Looked up from germline, CDR1 is SGHTA and CDR2 is FQGNSA. Based on the CDR3 plus reference TRBV7-2 and TRBJ1-4, the full variable domain is GAGVSQSPSNKVTEKGKDVELRCDPISGHTALYWYRQSLGQGLEFLIYFQGNSAPDKSGLPSDRFSAERTGGSVSTLTIQRTQQEDSAVYLCASSATGGRREKLFFGSGTQLSVL.

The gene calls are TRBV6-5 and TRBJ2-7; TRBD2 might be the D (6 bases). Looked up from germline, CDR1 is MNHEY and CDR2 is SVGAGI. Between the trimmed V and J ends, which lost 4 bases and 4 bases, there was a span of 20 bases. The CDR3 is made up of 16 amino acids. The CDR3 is CASSLSRDSALYEQYF. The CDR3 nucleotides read TGTGCCAGCAGTTTATCCCGGGACTCGGCGTTATACGAGCAGTACTTC.

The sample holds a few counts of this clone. The DNA of the CDR3 is TGTGCCAGCAGTTACGGGGGCCAGCTCTCTTCCCAGTACTTC. This encodes CASSYGGQLSSQYF. V gene TRBV6-5 combines with J gene TRBJ2-5; maybe TRBD1 (6 bases). CDR3 size: 14 residues. In germline, CDR1 is MNHEY, CDR2 SVGAGI. The V and J ends lost 2 bases and 9 bases respectively, with 16 bases between them.

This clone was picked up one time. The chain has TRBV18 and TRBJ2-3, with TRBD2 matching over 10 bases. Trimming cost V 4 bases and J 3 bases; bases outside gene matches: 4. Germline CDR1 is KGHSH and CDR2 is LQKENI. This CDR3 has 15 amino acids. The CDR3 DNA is TGTGCCAGCTCACTAGCGGGAGGAAGGACAGATACGCAGTATTTT. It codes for CASSLAGGRTDTQYF. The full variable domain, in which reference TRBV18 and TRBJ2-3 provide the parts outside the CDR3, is NAGVMQNPRHLVRRRGQEARLRCSPMKGHSHVYWYRQLPEEGLKFMVYLQKENIIDESGMPKERFSAEFPKEGPSILRIQQVVRGDSAAYFCASSLAGGRTDTQYFGPGTRLTVL.

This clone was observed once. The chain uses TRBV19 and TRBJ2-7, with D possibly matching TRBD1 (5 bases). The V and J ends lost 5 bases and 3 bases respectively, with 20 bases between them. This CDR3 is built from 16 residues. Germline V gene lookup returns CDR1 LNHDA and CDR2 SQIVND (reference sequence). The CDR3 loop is CASSATGRDGNYEQYF. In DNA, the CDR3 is TGTGCCAGTAGTGCCACTGGCAGGGATGGGAACTACGAGCAGTACTTC.

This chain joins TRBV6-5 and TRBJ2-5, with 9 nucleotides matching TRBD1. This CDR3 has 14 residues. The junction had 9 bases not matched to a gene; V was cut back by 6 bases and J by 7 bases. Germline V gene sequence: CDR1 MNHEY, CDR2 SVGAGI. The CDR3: CASRSGQGGGTQYF. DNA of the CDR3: TGTGCCAGCAGGTCGGGACAGGGTGGAGGGACCCAGTACTTC.

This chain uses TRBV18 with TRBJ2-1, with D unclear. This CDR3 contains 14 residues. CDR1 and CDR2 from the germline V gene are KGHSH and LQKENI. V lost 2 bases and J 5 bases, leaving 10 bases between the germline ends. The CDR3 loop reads CASSPSSLDNEQFF. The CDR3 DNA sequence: TGTGCCAGCTCACCATCTAGTCTAGACAATGAGCAGTTCTTC.

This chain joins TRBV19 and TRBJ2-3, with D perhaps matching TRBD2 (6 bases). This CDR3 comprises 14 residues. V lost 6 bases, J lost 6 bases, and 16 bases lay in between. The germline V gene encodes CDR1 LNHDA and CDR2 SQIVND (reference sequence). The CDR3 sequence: CASRVAANRDTQYF. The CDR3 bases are TGTGCCAGTAGAGTAGCGGCTAATAGGGATACGCAGTATTTT.

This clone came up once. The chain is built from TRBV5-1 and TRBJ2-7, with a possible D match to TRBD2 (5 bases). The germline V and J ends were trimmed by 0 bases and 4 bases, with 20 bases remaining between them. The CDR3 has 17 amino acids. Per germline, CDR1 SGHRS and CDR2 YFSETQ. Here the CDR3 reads CASSLVAGTGTGYEQYF. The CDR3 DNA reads TGCGCCAGCAGCTTGGTGGCAGGTACGGGAACCGGGTACGAGCAGTACTTC.

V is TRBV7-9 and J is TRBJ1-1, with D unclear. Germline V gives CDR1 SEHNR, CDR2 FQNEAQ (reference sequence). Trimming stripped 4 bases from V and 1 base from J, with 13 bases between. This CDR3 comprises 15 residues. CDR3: CASSSNTLPNTEAFF. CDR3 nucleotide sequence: TGTGCCAGCAGCTCGAACACCCTTCCGAACACTGAAGCTTTCTTT.

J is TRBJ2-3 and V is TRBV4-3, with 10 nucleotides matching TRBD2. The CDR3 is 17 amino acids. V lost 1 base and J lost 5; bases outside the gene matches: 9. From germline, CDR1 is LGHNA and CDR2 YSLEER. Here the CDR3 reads CASSQGGELAGRDTQYF. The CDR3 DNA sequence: TGCGCCAGCAGCCAAGGGGGGGAACTAGCGGGAAGAGATACGCAGTATTTT.

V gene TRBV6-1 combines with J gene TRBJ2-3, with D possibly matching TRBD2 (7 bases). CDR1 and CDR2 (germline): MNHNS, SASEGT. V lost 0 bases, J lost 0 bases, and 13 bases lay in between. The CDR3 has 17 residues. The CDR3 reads CASSEAGGGGSTDTQYF. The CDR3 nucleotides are TGTGCCAGCAGTGAAGCGGGAGGGGGGGGAAGCACAGATACGCAGTATTTT.

CDR3 protein: CASRPSAMDTQYF. As DNA, the CDR3 is TGTGCCAGCAGGCCCAGCGCAATGGATACGCAGTATTTT. The chain joins TRBV6-6 to TRBJ2-3; D unclear. V lost 6 bases and J lost 6, with 13 bases in between. The CDR3 spans 13 residues. CDR1 and CDR2 from the germline V gene are MNHNY and SVGAGI (reference sequence).

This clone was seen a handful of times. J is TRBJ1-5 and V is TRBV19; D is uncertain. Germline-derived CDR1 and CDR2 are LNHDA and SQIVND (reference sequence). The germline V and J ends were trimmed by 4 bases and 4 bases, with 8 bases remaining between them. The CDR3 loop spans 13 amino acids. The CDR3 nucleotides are TGTGCCAGTAGTACAGGTTGGAATCAGCCCCAGCATTTT. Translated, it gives CASSTGWNQPQHF.

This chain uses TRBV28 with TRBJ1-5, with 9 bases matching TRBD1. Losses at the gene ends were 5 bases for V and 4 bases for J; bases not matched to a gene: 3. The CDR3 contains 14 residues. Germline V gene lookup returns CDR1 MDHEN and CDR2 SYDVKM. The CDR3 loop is CASSPGTGNQPQHF. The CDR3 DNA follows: TGTGCCAGCAGTCCCGGGACAGGGAATCAGCCCCAGCATTTT.